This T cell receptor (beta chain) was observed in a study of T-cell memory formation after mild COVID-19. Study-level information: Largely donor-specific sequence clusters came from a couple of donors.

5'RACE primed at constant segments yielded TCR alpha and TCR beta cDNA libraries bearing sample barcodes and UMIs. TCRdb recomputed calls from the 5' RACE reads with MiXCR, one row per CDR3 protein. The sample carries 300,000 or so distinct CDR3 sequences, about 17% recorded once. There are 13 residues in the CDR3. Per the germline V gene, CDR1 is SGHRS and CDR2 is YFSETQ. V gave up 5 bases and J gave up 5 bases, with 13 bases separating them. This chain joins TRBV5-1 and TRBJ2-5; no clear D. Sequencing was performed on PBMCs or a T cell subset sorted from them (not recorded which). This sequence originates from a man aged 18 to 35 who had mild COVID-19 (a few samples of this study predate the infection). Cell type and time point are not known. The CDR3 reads CASRLGSGETQYF. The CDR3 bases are TGCGCCAGCAGGCTTGGATCCGGGGAGACCCAGTACTTC.